This TCR beta chain originates from a study of post-analysis software for immune sequencing data. About the research overall: Included courses were relapsing-remitting and secondary progressive multiple sclerosis; progressive-relapsing multiple sclerosis was also included. The study, taken as a whole, reports: Significantly lower normalized Chao1 diversity was seen in multiple sclerosis patients than in controls. Patients used four to six TRBV segments, including TRBV5-6, TRBV5-1 and TRBV20-1, more often than controls.

Sequencing libraries made from TCR beta cDNA carried unique molecular identifiers. TCRdb fed the PCR reads into MiXCR, producing one record per CDR3 protein. The sample records roughly 700,000 distinct CDR3 sequences, 25% to 30% being singletons. Germline V lookup: CDR1 SGDLS, CDR2 YYNGEE. Trimming removed 2 bases from V and 8 bases from J, with 8 bases in between. This CDR3 region has 12 residues. With regard to this clonotype: Its specificity is unknown.

This TCR was recovered from a girl aged 5 to 17 with multiple sclerosis. The sequenced sample was blood. The chain links TRBV9 to TRBJ2-1; no clear D gene. CDR3 protein: CASSVVDDEQFF. The CDR3 DNA sequence: TGTGCCAGCAGCGTCGTAGACGATGAGCAGTTCTTC.